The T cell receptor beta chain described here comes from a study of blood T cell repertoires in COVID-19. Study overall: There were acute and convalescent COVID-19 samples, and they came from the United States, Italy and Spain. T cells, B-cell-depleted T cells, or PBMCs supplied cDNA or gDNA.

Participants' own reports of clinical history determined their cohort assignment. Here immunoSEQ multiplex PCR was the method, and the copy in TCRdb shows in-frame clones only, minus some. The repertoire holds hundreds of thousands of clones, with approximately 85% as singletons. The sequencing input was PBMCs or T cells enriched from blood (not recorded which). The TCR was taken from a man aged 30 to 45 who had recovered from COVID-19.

As DNA, the CDR3 is TGTGCCAGCAGCGGGGGGGTTGAGCAGTTCTTC. Protein sequence: CASSGGVEQFF. The J gene is TRBJ2-1, the V gene TRBV9; perhaps TRBD2 as D (6 bases). CDR3 length: 11 amino acids. Germline V gene lookup returns CDR1 SGDLS and CDR2 YYNGEE. Trimming took off 3 bases at V and 9 bases at J, with 7 bases between the two ends.